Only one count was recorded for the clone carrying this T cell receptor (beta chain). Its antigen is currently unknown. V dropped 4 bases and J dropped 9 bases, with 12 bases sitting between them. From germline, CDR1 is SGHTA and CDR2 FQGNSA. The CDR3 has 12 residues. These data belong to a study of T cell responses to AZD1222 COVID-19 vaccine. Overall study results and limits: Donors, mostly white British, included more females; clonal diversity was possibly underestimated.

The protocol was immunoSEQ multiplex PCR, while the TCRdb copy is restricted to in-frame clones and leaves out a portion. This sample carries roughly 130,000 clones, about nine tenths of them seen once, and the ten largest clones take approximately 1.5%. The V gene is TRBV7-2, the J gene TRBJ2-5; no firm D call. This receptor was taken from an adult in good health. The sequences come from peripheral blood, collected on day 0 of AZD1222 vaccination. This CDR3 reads CASSSPGGPQYF. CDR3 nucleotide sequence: TGTGCCAGCAGCTCCCCCGGTGGGCCCCAGTACTTC.